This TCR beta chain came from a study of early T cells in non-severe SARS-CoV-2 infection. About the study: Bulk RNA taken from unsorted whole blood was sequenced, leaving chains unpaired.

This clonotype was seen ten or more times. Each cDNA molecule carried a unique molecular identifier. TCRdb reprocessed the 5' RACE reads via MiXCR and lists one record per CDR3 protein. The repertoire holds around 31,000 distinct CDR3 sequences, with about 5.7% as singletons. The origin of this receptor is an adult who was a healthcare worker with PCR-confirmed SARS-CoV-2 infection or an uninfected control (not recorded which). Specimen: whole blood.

The CDR3 DNA reads as TGTGCCAGCAGCTCCTCCCCCTACGAGCAGTACTTC. Amino acid sequence: CASSSSPYEQYF. The chain uses TRBV13 and TRBJ2-7, with D uncertain. This CDR3 region has 12 residues. Germline CDR1 PRHDT, CDR2 FYEKMQ (reference sequence). The V gene lost 4 bases and the J gene lost 2 bases, with 6 bases spanning the gap.